These T cell receptor beta chains were read from a single sample in a study of blood T cell repertoires in COVID-19. Sequencing was performed with immunoSEQ multiplex PCR; in TCRdb, only in-frame clones are kept and a portion is missing. The data show some 450,000 clones, with 80% to 90% seen just once and 0.8% to 0.85% held by the top ten. The sequencing sample was made of peripheral blood. These receptor sequences come from a man between 18 and 35 years old with COVID-19, enrolled during active disease. Both conserved end residues are part of each CDR3. The D gene is left open where the match is weak. Clone size is stated in some rows and not others, as once, few, many or a class when expanded.

CASSQVGLRETQYF,TGCGCCAGCAGCCAAGTGGGACTCCGGGAGACCCAGTACTTC,.,TRBV4-1,TRBJ2-5,.
CAKPDRGYGYTF,TGTGCCAAACCGGACAGGGGCTATGGCTACACCTTC,once,TRBV19,TRBJ1-2,TRBD1
CASSWGGTGNTIYF,TGCGCCAGCAGCTGGGGGGGCACTGGAAACACCATATATTTT,.,TRBV5-1,TRBJ1-3,.
CASSFGDPMNTEAFF,TGTGCCAGCAGCTTTGGAGACCCGATGAACACTGAAGCTTTCTTT,.,TRBV7-8,TRBJ1-1,.
CASTRLRGSNSPLHF,TGTGCCAGTACCCGGCTTCGAGGTTCGAATTCACCCCTCCACTTT,.,TRBV19,TRBJ1-6,.
CAWRGEGQYNEQFF,TGTGCCTGGAGGGGAGAGGGTCAATACAATGAGCAGTTCTTC,once,TRBV30,TRBJ2-1,.
CASGMDRGFSGYTF,TGCGCCAGCGGTATGGACAGGGGGTTCTCTGGCTACACCTTC,.,TRBV5-1,TRBJ1-2,TRBD1
CASSLVGRWAPETQYF,TGTGCCAGCAGCTTAGTCGGCCGGTGGGCCCCGGAGACCCAGTACTTC,.,TRBV7-8,TRBJ2-5,.
CASSRSGVYNEQFF,TGTGCCAGCAGCCGAAGCGGAGTCTACAATGAGCAGTTCTTC,.,TRBV6-5,TRBJ2-1,.
CAITEGGTTTTEQYF,TGTGCCATCACCGAGGGCGGGACGACTACGACAGAGCAGTACTTC,.,TRBV10-3,TRBJ2-7,.
CASSQDFGTSGSNEQFF,TGTGCCAGCAGCCAAGATTTTGGAACTAGCGGGAGTAATGAGCAGTTCTTC,.,TRBV3-1/TRBV3-2,TRBJ2-1,TRBD2
CASSEKAGLQETQYF,TGTGCCAGCAGCGAGAAAGCGGGGCTACAAGAGACCCAGTACTTC,.,TRBV5-4,TRBJ2-5,TRBD2
CASSYRRNTEAFF,TGTGCCAGCAGTTACAGGAGGAACACTGAAGCTTTCTTT,few,TRBV28,TRBJ1-1,.
CASRFYSGGVIEQFF,TGTGCCAGCAGATTCTATAGCGGGGGGGTTATTGAGCAGTTCTTC,.,TRBV6-5,TRBJ2-1,TRBD2
CATSDPGQNYGYTF,TGTGCCACCAGTGACCCGGGACAGAACTATGGCTACACCTTC,.,TRBV24-1,TRBJ1-2,TRBD1
CASSQQGLAGEEQFF,TGTGCCAGCAGCCAACAAGGACTAGCGGGAGAAGAGCAGTTCTTC,.,TRBV3-1/TRBV3-2,TRBJ2-1,TRBD2
CASSFRLAGVGEQYF,TGTGCCAGCAGCTTTCGTCTAGCGGGAGTGGGGGAGCAGTACTTC,.,TRBV5-4,TRBJ2-7,TRBD2
CSARGVETQYF,TGCAGCGCTCGGGGGGTCGAGACCCAGTACTTC,.,TRBV29-1,TRBJ2-5,TRBD2
CALITQGLSYEQYF,TGTGCCCTCATTACCCAGGGCCTATCCTACGAGCAGTACTTC,.,TRBV30,TRBJ2-7,.
CASSLQGGNSPLHF,TGTGCCAGCAGTTTACAGGGTGGGAATTCACCCCTCCACTTT,once,TRBV27,TRBJ1-6,.
CASSYGAQGARQYF,TGTGCCAGCAGTTACGGGGCACAGGGGGCAAGGCAGTACTTC,once,TRBV6-2/TRBV6-3,TRBJ2-7,TRBD1
CASSARGRLPRGTGELFF,TGTGCCAGCAGCGCCAGGGGGCGATTACCAAGGGGCACCGGGGAGCTGTTTTTT,.,TRBV9,TRBJ2-2,TRBD1
CASSMRQLEPLHF,TGTGCCAGTAGTATGAGGCAGCTTGAACCCCTCCACTTT,.,TRBV19,TRBJ1-6,.
CASSAWTSGGTRIAQYF,TGTGCCAGCAGTGCCTGGACTAGCGGGGGGACAAGAATCGCGCAGTATTTT,.,TRBV6-1,TRBJ2-3,TRBD2
CASSTQSTGELFF,TGTGCCAGCAGTACACAGAGCACCGGGGAGCTGTTTTTT,.,TRBV7-9,TRBJ2-2,.
CASSPPGPDTQYF,TGTGCCAGCTCACCTCCAGGCCCAGATACGCAGTATTTT,.,TRBV18,TRBJ2-3,.
CASSSSSGYGKYNEQFF,TGTGCCAGCAGCTCGAGTAGCGGGTATGGCAAATACAATGAGCAGTTCTTC,.,TRBV7-6,TRBJ2-1,TRBD2
CASSFGNFNSPLHF,TGCGCCAGCAGCTTCGGTAACTTTAATTCACCCCTCCACTTT,.,TRBV5-1,TRBJ1-6,.
CASSFLTGPTGELFF,TGCGCCAGCAGCTTTTTGACAGGGCCCACCGGGGAGCTGTTTTTT,.,TRBV5-1,TRBJ2-2,TRBD1
CASSLENFSGFEAFF,TGCGCCAGCAGCTTGGAAAATTTCTCCGGTTTTGAAGCTTTCTTT,.,TRBV5-1,TRBJ1-1,.
CASSLIEGPFKDGYTF,TGTGCCAGCAGCTTGATAGAGGGCCCCTTCAAGGATGGCTACACCTTC,.,TRBV5-6,TRBJ1-2,.
CASSEGQDNSPLHF,TGTGCCAGCAGTGAAGGGCAGGATAATTCACCCCTCCACTTT,once,TRBV6-1,TRBJ1-6,.
CASKEVGDEQYF,TGTGCCAGCAAAGAGGTAGGGGACGAGCAGTACTTC,.,TRBV12-3/TRBV12-4,TRBJ2-7,.
CASTFQETQYF,TGTGCCAGTACCTTCCAAGAGACCCAGTACTTC,.,TRBV19,TRBJ2-5,.
CASSIDLVVRDSPLHF,TGTGCCAGTAGTATAGATCTCGTGGTCCGGGATTCACCCCTCCACTTT,few,TRBV19,TRBJ1-6,.
CATTGPSGTDTQYF,TGTGCCACCACTGGACCCTCGGGGACAGATACGCAGTATTTT,.,TRBV24-1,TRBJ2-3,.
CASRRRDEQYF,TGTGCCAGCAGACGCAGGGATGAGCAGTACTTC,few,TRBV2,TRBJ2-7,.
CASSTSGEGETQYF,TGTGCCAGCAGCACCTCAGGGGAGGGAGAGACCCAGTACTTC,.,TRBV11-2,TRBJ2-5,.
CASSLVTADYGYTF,TGTGCCAGCAGCTTAGTCACCGCGGACTATGGCTACACCTTC,.,TRBV7-6,TRBJ1-2,.
CASSLGSIGGHTSGANVLTF,TGCGCCAGCAGCTTGGGCTCAATAGGGGGACACACCTCTGGGGCCAACGTCCTGACTTTC,.,TRBV5-1,TRBJ2-6,.
CASSKMGLALFDNEQFF,TGTGCCAGCAGCAAAATGGGACTAGCGTTATTCGACAATGAGCAGTTCTTC,.,TRBV3-1/TRBV3-2,TRBJ2-1,TRBD2
CASSPSSLAGGQTGANVLTF,TGTGCCAGCAGTCCATCCAGTTTAGCGGGAGGGCAGACTGGGGCCAACGTCCTGACTTTC,.,TRBV19,TRBJ2-6,TRBD2
CASSVAGGKTEQYF,TGTGCCAGCAGCGTAGCGGGAGGAAAGACCGAGCAGTACTTC,.,TRBV2,TRBJ2-7,TRBD2
CASSRAGEKLFF,TGTGCCAGCAGCAGGGCGGGGGAAAAACTGTTTTTT,.,TRBV5-5,TRBJ1-4,.
CASSHTGENQPQHF,TGCGCCAGCAGTCACACAGGTGAGAATCAGCCCCAGCATTTT,.,TRBV23-1,TRBJ1-5,.
CASSPQAGRGFQETQYF,TGTGCCAGCTCACCCCAGGCAGGCAGGGGTTTTCAAGAGACCCAGTACTTC,.,TRBV18,TRBJ2-5,.
CASSQSHEQYF,TGTGCCAGCAGCCAGAGCCACGAGCAGTACTTC,.,TRBV3-1/TRBV3-2,TRBJ2-7,.
CASDTPSDFKGHGTGELFF,TGTGCCAGCGATACCCCCTCTGATTTCAAGGGGCATGGCACCGGGGAGCTGTTTTTT,.,TRBV19,TRBJ2-2,.
CAWRPWTGGLDEQYF,TGTGCCTGGAGGCCATGGACAGGGGGCTTAGACGAGCAGTACTTC,.,TRBV30,TRBJ2-7,TRBD1
CASSLVDRFEDLNTEAFF,TGTGCCAGCAGCTTAGTTGACCGTTTTGAGGACTTGAACACTGAAGCTTTCTTT,.,TRBV11-3,TRBJ1-1,.
CASSEGLAVYNEQFF,TGCGCCAGCAGTGAGGGACTAGCGGTATACAATGAGCAGTTCTTC,.,TRBV10-1,TRBJ2-1,TRBD2
CASSWRGAIAGEQYF,TGTGCCAGCAGCTGGAGGGGAGCGATCGCCGGCGAGCAGTACTTC,.,TRBV7-9,TRBJ2-7,.
CASHKRRSKNTEAFF,TGTGCAAGTCATAAACGGAGGTCCAAAAACACTGAAGCTTTCTTT,.,TRBV12-2,TRBJ1-1,.